Below, 22 T cell receptor beta chains from the same sample are listed, as sequenced in a study of cytomegalovirus exposure and HLA in healthy donors (dated by TCRdb to the late 2010s). Libraries came from the immunoSEQ multiplex PCR assay. The table was pulled from immuneACCESS by TCRdb, which kept in-frame rearrangements only. Such tables lose some clones; where checked, under half of the loss comes from unresolved V genes, and the rest has no known cause. Recorded for this sample are 110,000 to 150,000 clones; roughly nine tenths of them occurred a single time. The ten top clones hold nearly 3% of the sample. The sequencing sample was made of PBMCs. The receptors originated from a man younger than 35 in good health and CMV-seronegative.

J is TRBJ1-6 and V is TRBV5-8, with 7 bases matching TRBD1. J was trimmed by 8 bases and V by 1 base; bases with no gene match: 3. Germline loops: CDR1 SGHTS, CDR2 YDEGEE. The length of the CDR3 is 14 residues. Written as DNA, the CDR3 is TGTGCCAGCAGCTTGATGCAGGGGGATTCACCCCTCCACTTT. It specifies CASSLMQGDSPLHF. Full variable domain (remainder filled in from reference TRBV5-8 and TRBJ1-6): EAGVTQSPTHLIKTRGQQATLRCSPISGHTSVYWYQQALGLGLQFLLWYDEGEERNRGNFPPRFSGRQFPNYSSELNVNALELEDSALYLCASSLMQGDSPLHFGNGTRLTVT.

This clone appeared once. The CDR3 here is CASSLGRGRNTEAFF. CDR3 nucleotide sequence: TGTGCCAGCTCACTGGGGAGAGGCAGGAACACTGAAGCTTTCTTT. This chain joins TRBV18 and TRBJ1-1; D uncertain. The germline gives CDR1 KGHSH, CDR2 LQKENI. Trimming took off 4 bases at V and 1 base at J, with 13 bases between the two ends. This CDR3 has 15 amino acids.

A few counts support this clone. The V and J genes are TRBV6-1 and TRBJ2-1, with D unresolved. V was shortened by 4 bases and J by 2 bases, with 9 bases between the two germline ends. The CDR3 contains 14 residues. The germline CDR1 and CDR2 sequences are MNHNS and SASEGT. This CDR3 reads CASSASTTYNEQFF. The DNA for the CDR3 is TGTGCCAGCAGTGCTTCGACAACCTACAATGAGCAGTTCTTC.

In regard to this clone: The junction shows a germline mismatch at one end, possibly a read error. This rearrangement joins TRBV6-1 to TRBJ1-1; D possibly corresponds to TRBD1 (5 bases). CDR1 and CDR2 (germline): MNHNS, SASEGT. This CDR3 spans 11 amino acids. CDR3 DNA: TGTGCCAGCAGTGAAGCGACAGCCCCGGTCTTT. Translated, it gives CASSEATAPVF.

This chain links TRBV5-1 with TRBJ2-5; the match to TRBD2 covers 12 bases. Unmatched junction bases numbered 6, after V lost 4 bases and J lost 2 bases. Looked up from germline, CDR1 is SGHRS and CDR2 is YFSETQ. This CDR3 comprises 16 residues. The CDR3 DNA is TGCGCCAGCAGCCTGACTAGCGGGGGATCGCAAGAGACCCAGTACTTC. Amino acid sequence: CASSLTSGGSQETQYF.

Note on this clone: The junction differs from germline at one of its ends, possibly a read error. The V call is TRBV29-1, the J call TRBJ2-2; 7 bases line up with TRBD2. The CDR3 contains 11 residues. The germline V gene encodes CDR1 SQVTM and CDR2 ANQGSEA. The CDR3 DNA sequence: TGTGGGGGGGTAAACACCGGGGAGCTGTTTTTT. Translating it yields CGGVNTGELFF.

The rearrangement links TRBV28 to TRBJ2-3; D remains ambiguous. The ends were cut back, 5 bases at V and 0 bases at J, with 12 bases in the middle. Germline V lookup: CDR1 MDHEN, CDR2 SYDVKM. The CDR3 is 15 residues long. The CDR3: CASSPQPTSTDTQYF. The CDR3 DNA follows: TGTGCCAGCAGTCCGCAACCTACTAGCACAGATACGCAGTATTTT.

The DNA of the CDR3 is TGCGCCAGCAGCTGGAGCGGGAGTCAAGAGACCCAGTACTTC. Its protein is CASSWSGSQETQYF. The J gene is TRBJ2-5, the V gene TRBV5-1; TRBD2 matches at 8 bases. The CDR3 is 14 amino acids. V dropped 3 bases and J dropped 2; count of bases not matched to a gene: 3. Germline V gene sequence: CDR1 SGHRS, CDR2 YFSETQ.

The chain recombines TRBV2 with TRBJ2-7; 11 nucleotides align to TRBD2. Germline V gene lookup returns CDR1 SNHLY and CDR2 FYNNEI. Trimming at V came to 5 bases and at J to 4 bases, leaving 4 bases not matched to a gene. CDR3 length: 14 amino acids. The CDR3 reads CASSSTSGVYEQYF. The CDR3 DNA reads as TGTGCCAGCAGTTCGACTAGCGGGGTGTACGAGCAGTACTTC.

This clone turned up a few times. The chain recombines TRBV5-4 with TRBJ2-1; D gene uncertain. This CDR3 comprises 15 residues. Germline V gene lookup returns CDR1 SGHNT and CDR2 YYREEE (reference sequence). V dropped 3 bases and J dropped 0 bases, with 10 bases sitting between them. CDR3 nucleotide sequence: TGTGCCAGCAGCTCCACGGTTGTCTCCTACAATGAGCAGTTCTTC. Translation: CASSSTVVSYNEQFF.

The chain recombines TRBV10-3 with TRBJ2-7, with D perhaps matching TRBD2 (6 bases). Per germline, CDR1 ENHRY and CDR2 SYGVKD. Trimming shortened V by 4 bases and J by 6 bases, and 13 bases separated the two germline ends. This CDR3 region has 13 residues. The CDR3 DNA reads as TGTGCCATCAGTGGCGGGGACGGGGCCGAGCAGTACTTC. The encoded protein is CAISGGDGAEQYF.

The chain recombines TRBV7-9 with TRBJ1-6; D remains ambiguous. The CDR3 consists of 16 residues. Trimming pared 1 base from V and 7 bases from J, leaving 14 bases between. CDR1 is SEHNR, CDR2 FQNEAQ, per germline (reference sequence). The CDR3 is CASSLGITSGNSPLHF. CDR3 DNA sequence: TGTGCCAGCAGCTTAGGTATCACTTCGGGGAATTCACCCCTCCACTTT.

J is TRBJ2-5 and V is TRBV5-6; D perhaps matches TRBD2 (5 bases). CDR1 is SGHDT, CDR2 YYEEEE, per germline. CDR3 length: 13 residues. The V gene lost 4 bases and the J gene lost 3 bases, with 10 bases spanning the gap. Written as DNA, the CDR3 is TGTGCCAGCAGCCTCGGGGTAGAAGAGACCCAGTACTTC. This encodes CASSLGVEETQYF.

The chain carries TRBV7-6 and TRBJ2-1; 14 nucleotides match TRBD2. The CDR3 has 17 amino acids. CDR1 is SGHVS, CDR2 FNYEAQ, per germline. Trimming removed 5 bases from V and 4 bases from J; junction bases left unmatched: 7. DNA for the CDR3: TGTGCCAGCAGCCCCAGACTAGCGGGGGGGCGGTACAATGAGCAGTTCTTC. It specifies CASSPRLAGGRYNEQFF.

The J gene is TRBJ2-7, the V gene TRBV27; TRBD1 matches 11 bases. The CDR3 runs to 18 residues. CDR1 is MNHEY, CDR2 SMNVEV, per germline (reference sequence). V shed 7 bases and J 1 base; nucleotides not matched to a gene: 15. The CDR3 DNA sequence: TGTGCCAGCATCTGGGACAGGGGGAGATGGGCCAATTCCTACGAGCAGTACTTC. This sequence encodes CASIWDRGRWANSYEQYF.

The J gene is TRBJ2-3, the V gene TRBV5-6; possible D gene TRBD1, 6 bases. The germline V gene has CDR1 SGHDT and CDR2 YYEEEE. V lost 1 base, J lost 0 bases, and 15 bases lay in between. The CDR3 extends over 17 amino acids. The DNA of the CDR3 is TGTGCCAGCAGCTTGATTCCAGGGGCGATTAGCACAGATACGCAGTATTTT. It is translated as CASSLIPGAISTDTQYF.

The V gene is TRBV2, the J gene TRBJ1-2, with unresolved D. Germline loops: CDR1 SNHLY, CDR2 FYNNEI. Trimming pared 1 base from V and 4 bases from J, leaving 13 bases between. The CDR3 has 15 amino acids. The CDR3 loop reads CASSEEPGFPYGYTF. The CDR3, as DNA: TGTGCCAGCAGTGAAGAACCGGGATTCCCCTATGGCTACACCTTC.

This clone has just one count. The V and J genes are TRBV10-3 and TRBJ2-2; 7 bases fit TRBD1. Germline V lookup: CDR1 ENHRY, CDR2 SYGVKD. Losses at the gene ends were 1 base for V and 3 bases for J; bases not matched to a gene: 5. CDR3 length: 16 amino acids. The CDR3: CAISELQGSDTGELFF. DNA of the CDR3: TGTGCCATCAGTGAGTTACAGGGGTCAGACACCGGGGAGCTGTTTTTT.

The chain joins TRBV18 to TRBJ2-4; D gene uncertain. V dropped 8 bases and J dropped 6 bases, with 14 bases sitting between them. The germline V gene encodes CDR1 KGHSH and CDR2 LQKENI. There are 13 residues in the CDR3. Here the CDR3 reads CASTPSVGNIQYF. In nucleotides, the CDR3 is TGTGCCAGCACCCCGTCGGTCGGAAACATTCAGTACTTC.

The V gene is TRBV27, the J gene TRBJ2-1; D possibly corresponds to TRBD1 (5 bases). The germline V and J ends were trimmed by 3 bases and 4 bases, with 16 bases remaining between them. The CDR3 spans 16 residues. Per the germline V gene, CDR1 is MNHEY and CDR2 is SMNVEV (reference sequence). The CDR3 DNA reads TGTGCCAGCAGTTTGGCGGACACTCCCCATTACAATGAGCAGTTCTTC. Amino acid sequence: CASSLADTPHYNEQFF.

As concerns this clone: Other DNA sequences in the same sample also yield this CDR3. The DNA of the CDR3 is TGTGCCAGCTCACCGACAAGAACCTACAATGAGCAGTTCTTC. The encoded protein is CASSPTRTYNEQFF. This rearrangement joins TRBV18 to TRBJ2-1; D not resolved. This CDR3 has 14 amino acids. V dropped 3 bases and J dropped 2 bases, with 8 bases sitting between them. The germline CDR1 and CDR2 sequences are KGHSH and LQKENI.

The chain joins TRBV6-5 to TRBJ2-1; 9 bases match TRBD2. This CDR3 region has 16 residues. The germline V gene has CDR1 MNHEY and CDR2 SVGAGI. The V segment lost 4 bases and the J segment 10 bases; nucleotides outside the gene matches: 14. CDR3 residues: CASSSLTSGPWGEQFF. CDR3 DNA sequence: TGTGCCAGCAGTTCCCTGACTAGCGGTCCTTGGGGAGAGCAGTTCTTC.